This T cell receptor beta chain was retrieved from a study of blood T cell repertoires in COVID-19. Study overall: T cells, B-cell-depleted T cells, or PBMCs supplied cDNA or gDNA.

As originally analysed: Estimation of nucleated cell counts relied on the amplification of reference gene primers. TCRdb's table, derived via immunoSEQ multiplex PCR, lists solely in-frame clones and lacks some. D and trimming were read from the DNA, whereas the V and J calls and clone size are those reported in that table. The table has around 300,000 clones, roughly nine tenths seen once. This clone was recorded a few times. Sequenced material: PBMCs or T cells enriched from blood (not recorded which). This sequence was found in a young woman who had recovered from COVID-19.

CDR3 residues: CSVDRVGRITNYGYTF. The CDR3, as DNA: TGCAGCGTTGATAGGGTGGGGCGCATCACTAACTATGGCTACACCTTC. The V call is TRBV29-1, the J call TRBJ1-2, with a tentative D call TRBD1 (5 bases). Germline V gives CDR1 SQVTM, CDR2 ANQGSEA. This CDR3 contains 16 residues. Trimming shortened V by 3 bases and J by 0 bases, and 17 bases separated the two germline ends. Filled out from reference TRBV29-1 and TRBJ1-2, the complete variable domain reads SAVISQKPSRDICQRGTSLTIQCQVDSQVTMMFWYRQQPGQSLTLIATANQGSEATYESGFVIDKFPISRPNLTFSTLTVSNMSPEDSSIYLCSVDRVGRITNYGYTFGSGTRLTVV.